This TCR beta chain was captured by sequencing in a study of blood T cell repertoires in COVID-19. Original data processing: Reference gene primers were amplified, and this amplification served to estimate nucleated cell counts. Sequenced by immunoSEQ multiplex PCR; TCRdb stores in-frame clones only, minus some. The V and J calls and the clone size are those of that table, but D and trimming were determined from the DNA. The sample contains 100,000 to 150,000 clones, under 85% of which appear only once. CDR1 SGHRS and CDR2 YFSETQ come from the germline V gene. The V end was cut by 4 bases, the J end by 0 bases, with 11 bases between. CDR3 length equals 15 residues.

The genes are TRBV5-1 and TRBJ2-1; tentatively, D is TRBD1 (6 bases). This receptor was taken from a man in his sixties with acute or convalescent COVID-19. What was sequenced was peripheral blood. CDR3 coding DNA: TGCGCCAGCAGCAGAGGACAGAGCTCCTACAATGAGCAGTTCTTC. Translating gives CASSRGQSSYNEQFF.